Listed below are T cell receptor beta chains from one sample, sequenced in a study of T cells in Graves' hyperthyroidism and ophthalmopathy. Each CDR3 protein is one row after TCRdb ran MiXCR on the multiplex PCR reads. The profile shows roughly 170,000 distinct CDR3 sequences, over 15% of them singletons. The sample was blood. These receptors were obtained from a woman aged 50 to 60 with Graves' hyperthyroidism. CDR3s include the opening cysteine and the closing phenylalanine or tryptophan. D genes are given only for firm matches. The size field is filled for only some rows; it gives once, few, many or a size class.

CDR3,DNA,D,size,J,V
CASSLNTMNTEAFF,TGTGCCAGCAGTTTAAACACCATGAACACTGAAGCTTTCTTT,.,many,TRBJ1-1,TRBV28
CASKIQAAGELFF,TGTGCCAGCAAAATCCAGGCCGCCGGGGAGCTGTTTTTT,.,many,TRBJ2-2,TRBV6-1
CASSRDRASGELFF,TGTGCCAGCAGCCGGGACCGCGCGTCCGGGGAGCTGTTTTTT,.,many,TRBJ2-2,TRBV7-9
CASSERARDSPLHF,TGTGCCAGCAGTGAACGAGCCCGAGATTCACCCCTCCACTTT,.,many,TRBJ1-6,TRBV2
CASSFAAGRGDTQYF,TGTGCCAGCAGCTTCGCAGCGGGGAGGGGAGATACGCAGTATTTT,TRBD2,many,TRBJ2-3,TRBV7-8
CSAGGGTNTEAFF,TGCAGTGCCGGCGGGGGGACGAACACTGAAGCTTTCTTT,.,many,TRBJ1-1,TRBV20-1
CASRDPFSEETQYF,TGTGCCAGCAGAGACCCTTTTTCTGAGGAGACCCAGTACTTC,.,many,TRBJ2-5,TRBV2
CATRGLAGVETQYF,TGTGCCACCCGAGGACTAGCGGGAGTAGAGACCCAGTACTTC,TRBD2,.,TRBJ2-5,TRBV6-1
CASSYEGYNEQFF,TGTGCCAGCAGTTACGAGGGTTACAATGAGCAGTTCTTC,.,.,TRBJ2-1,TRBV6-5
CASSVGTPNTEAFF,TGTGCCAGCAGTGTCGGGACACCGAACACTGAAGCTTTCTTT,.,many,TRBJ1-1,TRBV6-1
CASSPAAGYTF,TGTGCCAGCAGTCCCGCCGCTGGCTACACCTTC,.,.,TRBJ1-2,TRBV28
CASSVGSAGELFF,TGTGCCAGCAGCGTAGGCAGCGCCGGGGAGCTGTTTTTT,.,few,TRBJ2-2,TRBV9
CSARDREYNSPLRF,TGCAGTGCGCGAGACAGGGAATATAATTCACCCCTCCGCTTT,TRBD1,few,TRBJ1-6,TRBV20-1
CASRQDRNTEAFF,TGCGCCAGCAGACAGGACAGGAACACTGAAGCTTTCTTT,.,.,TRBJ1-1,TRBV5-1
CASSLGQTNTEAFF,TGCGCCAGCAGCTTGGGACAGACTAACACTGAAGCTTTCTTT,.,few,TRBJ1-1,TRBV5-1
CASSFQGTGLSDTQYF,TGTGCCAGCAGTTTCCAAGGGACAGGGCTATCAGATACGCAGTATTTT,TRBD1,many,TRBJ2-3,TRBV28
CASRDSSGEQYF,TGTGCCAGCAGGGATTCTAGTGGCGAGCAGTACTTC,.,many,TRBJ2-7,TRBV27
CASSAERDSPEQYF,TGTGCCAGCAGCGCAGAAAGAGACAGCCCCGAGCAGTACTTC,.,.,TRBJ2-7,TRBV5-6
CASLSYQGTGELFF,TGCGCCAGCTTGTCATATCAGGGTACCGGGGAGCTGTTTTTT,.,many,TRBJ2-2,TRBV10-2
CASSYVGDRTEAFF,TGTGCCAGCAGTTACGTAGGGGATCGGACTGAAGCTTTCTTT,.,many,TRBJ1-1,TRBV6-5
CASSPPPSGGATDTQYF,TGTGCCAGCAGCCCGCCCCCTAGCGGGGGGGCGACGGATACGCAGTATTTT,TRBD2,many,TRBJ2-3,TRBV7-9
CASSWGQVNEKLFF,TGTGCCAGCAGCTGGGGACAGGTTAATGAAAAACTGTTTTTT,TRBD1,many,TRBJ1-4,TRBV7-9
CASSLDGWGDYGYTF,TGTGCCAGCAGCTTAGACGGGTGGGGAGACTATGGCTACACCTTC,.,.,TRBJ1-2,TRBV7-6
CASSLPGPNQPQHF,TGTGCCAGCAGCCTCCCAGGACCTAATCAGCCCCAGCATTTT,.,many,TRBJ1-5,TRBV28
CARRDRDWSEQYF,TGTGCCAGGAGGGACAGGGATTGGTCCGAGCAGTACTTC,TRBD1,many,TRBJ2-7,TRBV6-1
CASSISITDTQYF,TGTGCCAGTAGTATCTCGATTACAGATACGCAGTATTTT,.,once,TRBJ2-3,TRBV19
CASSQEVAGGYEQYF,TGTGCCAGCAGCCAAGAGGTAGCGGGGGGCTACGAGCAGTACTTC,TRBD2,.,TRBJ2-7,TRBV4-2
CASSPTGWHGYTF,TGCGCCAGCAGCCCTACCGGGTGGCATGGCTACACCTTC,.,.,TRBJ1-2,TRBV4-1
CASSRDRGLTDTQYF,TGTGCCAGCTCCCGCGACAGGGGGCTAACAGATACGCAGTATTTT,TRBD1,many,TRBJ2-3,TRBV18
CASSEAELAGSLHSPLHF,TGTGCCAGCAGTGAAGCGGAGTTGGCAGGGTCTTTACATTCACCCCTCCACTTT,.,many,TRBJ1-6,TRBV6-1